A selection of T cell receptor beta chains follows, all from one sample in a study of PD-L1 blockade in urothelial cancer. Method: immunoSEQ multiplex PCR; TCRdb's copy keeps in-frame clones and lacks some. The repertoire holds some 40,000 clones, 82% seen once, with 15% to 20% in the top ten. Sequences were derived from PBMCs, sampled around atezolizumab (anti-PD-L1) treatment. These receptor sequences come from a man in his sixties with urothelial cancer. The CDR3 runs from the conserved cysteine through the conserved F or W. The D gene is left open where the match is weak. A row's size may be missing; if present it is once, few, many or a size class.

TRBJ2-7,NA,NA,TRBV11-3,TGTGCCAGCAGCAATGGGCCAACCTACGAGCAGTACTTC,CASSNGPTYEQYF
TRBJ2-7,NA,TRBD1,TRBV7-8,TGTGCCAGCAGCCGGACAGGGGAAGAGCAGTACTTC,CASSRTGEEQYF
TRBJ2-2,NA,NA,TRBV28,TGTGCCAGCAGTTTGGGGGGAGTGAGGTCCGGGGAGCTGTTTTTT,CASSLGGVRSGELFF
TRBJ1-1,NA,TRBD1,TRBV19,TGTGCCAGCGTCGGCGGACAGGGAGTTTTGGCTGAAGCTTTCTTT,CASVGGQGVLAEAFF
TRBJ2-2,NA,TRBD2,TRBV10-3,TGTGCCATCAGTGATCTAGCGGGGGGCAACACCGGGGAGCTGTTTTTT,CAISDLAGGNTGELFF
TRBJ2-5,NA,NA,TRBV21-1,TGTGCCAGCAGCAAAGCGGGGACAGGGGCGATGAAAGAGACCCAGTACTTC,CASSKAGTGAMKETQYF
TRBJ2-2,few,NA,TRBV29-1,TGCAGCGCCCATCTAGGGGATACCGGGGAGCTGTTTTTT,CSAHLGDTGELFF
TRBJ2-7,NA,NA,TRBV2,TGTGCCAGCAGTGATTTGCGTAGTAGGCAGGGGGGTTCCTACGAGCAGTACTTC,CASSDLRSRQGGSYEQYF
TRBJ2-5,NA,TRBD2,TRBV18,TGTGCCAGCTCGCTCCGGGAGGGGCTGGCGGAGACCCAGTACTTC,CASSLREGLAETQYF
TRBJ1-2,NA,TRBD1,TRBV18,TGTGCCAGCTCGCTCGACAGGGGTGGCGGCTACACCTTC,CASSLDRGGGYTF
TRBJ1-2,NA,NA,TRBV4-2,TGTGCCAGCTCTCCCTCGACAACGCCACCAATAGTCAACACCTTC,CASSPSTTPPIVNTF
TRBJ1-2,NA,NA,TRBV6-5,TGTGCCAGCAGTCCCGGGGATGCCGAAGGATATGGCTACACCTTC,CASSPGDAEGYGYTF
TRBJ2-5,NA,NA,TRBV5-1,TGCGCCAGCAGCTTGGGACTAGAACAAGAGACCCAGTACTTC,CASSLGLEQETQYF
TRBJ2-1,NA,NA,TRBV7-2,TGTGCCAGCAGCTTATCGGGACTTAGATACAATGAGCAGTTCTTC,CASSLSGLRYNEQFF
TRBJ1-4,NA,NA,TRBV28,TGTGCCAGCAGTCGCCATGGTAGTGGTGCAACTAATGAAAAACTGTTTTTT,CASSRHGSGATNEKLFF
TRBJ2-3,NA,TRBD2,TRBV4-2,TGTGCCAGCAGCCCTTTAGGTAGCGGGGGGTACTTAAGCACAGATACGCAGTATTTT,CASSPLGSGGYLSTDTQYF
TRBJ1-4,NA,TRBD1,TRBV6-1,TGTGCCAGCAGTGAACAGGGGGGCGAAAAACTGTTTTTT,CASSEQGGEKLFF
TRBJ2-1,NA,TRBD2,TRBV18,TGTGCCAGCTCACCACCAATCCTTCTAGCGGGGCAGTTCTTC,CASSPPILLAGQFF
TRBJ1-2,NA,NA,TRBV27,TGTGCCAGCAGTTTACGTTCGGGGATTAACTATGGCTACACCTTC,CASSLRSGINYGYTF
TRBJ2-7,NA,NA,TRBV6-6,TGTGCCAGCAGTTACAGTCGACAGGCCTACGAGCAGTACTTC,CASSYSRQAYEQYF
TRBJ1-2,NA,NA,TRBV14,TGTGCCAGCAGCCAAGATTTATTCGGCGGATCTAACTATGGCTACACCTTC,CASSQDLFGGSNYGYTF
TRBJ1-3,NA,NA,TRBV28,TGTGCCAGCGGATTTGCCAGCGGAGGAAACACCATATATTTT,CASGFASGGNTIYF
TRBJ2-1,NA,TRBD2,TRBV5-7,TGTGCCAGCAGCTCATTTCGGGGGGGGGTCTTGGATGAGCAGTTCTTC,CASSSFRGGVLDEQFF
TRBJ2-1,NA,TRBD1,TRBV29-1,TGCAGCGCCGGAGGGGACAGGGTCACGAATGAGCAGTTCTTC,CSAGGDRVTNEQFF
TRBJ2-7,NA,NA,TRBV11-2,TGTGCCAGCAGCCAGCAATACGAGGTTTTCTACGAGCAGTACTTC,CASSQQYEVFYEQYF
TRBJ1-2,NA,TRBD1,TRBV28,TGTGCCAGCAGTGAGACAGGGGGCTCCTATGGCTACACCTTC,CASSETGGSYGYTF
TRBJ1-4,few,NA,TRBV18,TGTGCCAGCTCACCACTGGCCGGGGCAACTAATGAAAAACTGTTTTTT,CASSPLAGATNEKLFF
TRBJ2-5,NA,TRBD1,TRBV5-6,TGTGCCAGCAGCCCCGTGACAGGGAGAGGGGTCGAGACCCAGTACTTC,CASSPVTGRGVETQYF
TRBJ1-2,NA,TRBD1,TRBV4-1,TGCGCCAGCAGCCAACCTACAGGGGGGGCTAGAGGCTACACCTTC,CASSQPTGGARGYTF
TRBJ2-3,NA,TRBD1,TRBV27,TGTGCCAGCAAACGACAGGGCCCAGATACGCAGTATTTT,CASKRQGPDTQYF
TRBJ2-1,NA,TRBD2,TRBV28,TGTGCCAGCGCATTGCGGGGGAGCTCCTACAATGAGCAGTTCTTC,CASALRGSSYNEQFF
TRBJ2-7,NA,NA,TRBV27,TGTGCCAGCAGTTTATCCCCGGGGGTAGCCTACGAGCAGTACTTC,CASSLSPGVAYEQYF
TRBJ2-5,NA,TRBD2,TRBV9,TGTGCCAGCAGCCCCGGGACTAGCGGGGGGGCCGCAGAGACCCAGTACTTC,CASSPGTSGGAAETQYF
TRBJ2-5,NA,NA,TRBV6-6,TGTGCCAGCTCTTCTCCGGGACTCCCGGAAGAGACCCAGTACTTC,CASSSPGLPEETQYF
TRBJ1-1,once,TRBD1,TRBV2,TGTGCCAGCAGTTCACGACGAACAGGGGGCACTGAAGCTTTCTTT,CASSSRRTGGTEAFF
TRBJ2-3,NA,TRBD1,TRBV28,TGTGCCAGCAGTCCCGGGACAGCCACAGATACGCAGTATTTT,CASSPGTATDTQYF
TRBJ2-5,NA,NA,TRBV7-9,TGTGCCAGCAGCTTAGCCCCCAGTGATGAGACCCAGTACTTC,CASSLAPSDETQYF
TRBJ1-1,NA,NA,TRBV7-9,TGTGCCAGCAGCTTGGGGCAGAAAGAAGCTTTCTTT,CASSLGQKEAFF
TRBJ2-7,NA,NA,TRBV6-5,TGTGCCAGCAGTTACTCTCCCGGGACACTCTACGAGCAGTACTTC,CASSYSPGTLYEQYF
TRBJ1-3,NA,TRBD1,TRBV11-3,TGTGCCAGCAGCCTCCCCGGACAGGGCTTCGGAAACACCATATATTTT,CASSLPGQGFGNTIYF
TRBJ1-4,NA,NA,TRBV25-1,TGTGCCAGCAGCTTACCTGGGAGGGCTGAAAAACTGTTTTTT,CASSLPGRAEKLFF
TRBJ2-1,NA,TRBD1,TRBV18,TGTGCCAGCACGGAGGACAGGTACAATGAGCAGTTCTTC,CASTEDRYNEQFF
TRBJ1-3,few,NA,TRBV7-2,TGTGCCAGCAGATACGGAGGATCTGGAAACACCATATATTTT,CASRYGGSGNTIYF
TRBJ1-4,NA,TRBD1,TRBV19,TGTGCCAGTAGTATAGATCGACAGGGGGGCGAAAAACTGTTTTTT,CASSIDRQGGEKLFF
TRBJ2-4,once,TRBD2,TRBV15,TGTGCCACGGTCGCTAGCGGACCGAGAGCCAAAAACATTCAGTACTTC,CATVASGPRAKNIQYF
TRBJ2-7,NA,TRBD2,TRBV5-1,TGCGCCAGCAGCTTGGGGCTAGCGGGGAGGAGGTACGAGCAGTACTTC,CASSLGLAGRRYEQYF
TRBJ2-7,NA,NA,TRBV30,TGTGCCTGGAGTGTATCTTACAGGGACTACGGAGAGCAGTACTTC,CAWSVSYRDYGEQYF
TRBJ2-7,NA,TRBD1,TRBV2,TGTGCCAGCAGAGAAGGGACAGTGAGCTCCTACGAGCAGTACTTC,CASREGTVSSYEQYF
TRBJ1-2,NA,NA,TRBV6-1,TGTGCCAGCAGTGTATTCGGAGGAGATGGCTACACCTTC,CASSVFGGDGYTF
TRBJ2-7,NA,NA,TRBV7-6,TGTGCCAGCAGCTTAGGGGGAGGCATCTACTACGAGCAGTACTTC,CASSLGGGIYYEQYF
TRBJ2-7,NA,TRBD1,TRBV6-1,TGTGCCAGCAGTGAAACGGGGACAGCACCTAACGAGCAGTACTTC,CASSETGTAPNEQYF
TRBJ2-1,NA,TRBD2,TRBV5-1,TGCGCCAGCAGCTCCTTTTGGGCGGGGGGCTCCTACAATGAGCAGTTCTTC,CASSSFWAGGSYNEQFF
TRBJ1-5,NA,NA,TRBV30,TGTGCCTGGAGTGTGACAGGCAGTCAGCCCCAGCATTTT,CAWSVTGSQPQHF
TRBJ2-1,NA,TRBD2,TRBV9,TGTGCCAGCAGCCCGACTAGCGGGGGGAGGAATGAGCAGTTCTTC,CASSPTSGGRNEQFF
TRBJ1-6,few,NA,TRBV6-1,TGTGCCAGCAGTGAAATTTTGGGACTTTCACCCCTCCACTTT,CASSEILGLSPLHF
TRBJ1-5,NA,NA,TRBV9,TGTGCCAGCAGCGTAGAAGGGGTTGGTCAGCCCCAGCATTTT,CASSVEGVGQPQHF
TRBJ1-1,NA,TRBD1,TRBV19,TGTGCCAGTAGTATGGACAGGGTGAACACTGAAGCTTTCTTT,CASSMDRVNTEAFF